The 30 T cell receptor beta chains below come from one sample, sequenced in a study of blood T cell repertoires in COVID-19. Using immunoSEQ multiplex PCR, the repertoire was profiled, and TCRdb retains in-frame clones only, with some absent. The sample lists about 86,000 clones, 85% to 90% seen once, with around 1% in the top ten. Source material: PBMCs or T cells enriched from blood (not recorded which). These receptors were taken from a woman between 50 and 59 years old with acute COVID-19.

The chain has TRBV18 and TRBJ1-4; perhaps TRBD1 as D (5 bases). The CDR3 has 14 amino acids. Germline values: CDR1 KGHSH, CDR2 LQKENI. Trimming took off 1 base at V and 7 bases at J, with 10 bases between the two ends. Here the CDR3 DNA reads TGTGCCAGCTCACCACAGCAGGGATCTGAAAAACTGTTTTTT. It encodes CASSPQQGSEKLFF.

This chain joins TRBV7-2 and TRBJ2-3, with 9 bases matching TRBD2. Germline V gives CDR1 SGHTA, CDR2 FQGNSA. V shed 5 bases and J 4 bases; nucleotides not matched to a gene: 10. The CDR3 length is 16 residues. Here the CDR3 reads CASSPDSGRRPDTQYF. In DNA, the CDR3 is TGTGCCAGCAGCCCTGATAGCGGGAGAAGGCCAGATACGCAGTATTTT.

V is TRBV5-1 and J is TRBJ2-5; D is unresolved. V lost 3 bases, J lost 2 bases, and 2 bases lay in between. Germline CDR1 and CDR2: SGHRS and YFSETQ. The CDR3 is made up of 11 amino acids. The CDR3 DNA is TGCGCCAGCAGCTCTCAAGAGACCCAGTACTTC. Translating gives CASSSQETQYF.

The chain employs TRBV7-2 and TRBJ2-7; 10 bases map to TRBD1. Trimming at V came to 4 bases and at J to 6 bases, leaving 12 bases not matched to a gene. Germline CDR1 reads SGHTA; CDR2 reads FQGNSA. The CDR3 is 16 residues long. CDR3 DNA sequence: TGTGCCAGCAGCTCCATAGGGGACAGGGGACTACGCGAGCAGTACTTC. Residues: CASSSIGDRGLREQYF.

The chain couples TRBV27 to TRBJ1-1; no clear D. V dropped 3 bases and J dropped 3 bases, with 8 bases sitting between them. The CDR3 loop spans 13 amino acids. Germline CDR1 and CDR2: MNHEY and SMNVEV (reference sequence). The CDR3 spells CASSFVADTEAFF. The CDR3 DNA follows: TGTGCCAGCAGTTTTGTTGCGGACACTGAAGCTTTCTTT.

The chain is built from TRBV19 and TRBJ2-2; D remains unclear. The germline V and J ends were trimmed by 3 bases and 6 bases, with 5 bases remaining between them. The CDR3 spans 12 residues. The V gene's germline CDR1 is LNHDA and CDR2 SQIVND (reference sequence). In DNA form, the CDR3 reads TGTGCCAGTAGTATCCATCCCGGGGAGCTGTTTTTT. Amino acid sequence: CASSIHPGELFF.

DNA of the CDR3: TGTGCCACCAGCAGAGAAGAAGGGGCCACCTACGAGCAGTACTTC. Protein: CATSREEGATYEQYF. The rearrangement links TRBV15 to TRBJ2-7, with D perhaps matching TRBD1 (5 bases). Germline loops: CDR1 LNHNV, CDR2 YYDKDF (reference sequence). This CDR3 is 15 amino acids long. Trimming removed 0 bases at V and 2 bases at J, with 11 bases between.

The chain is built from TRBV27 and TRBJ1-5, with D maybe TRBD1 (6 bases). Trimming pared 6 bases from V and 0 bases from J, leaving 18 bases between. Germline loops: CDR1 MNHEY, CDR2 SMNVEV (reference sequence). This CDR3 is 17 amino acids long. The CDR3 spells CASSGSATGYSNQPQHF. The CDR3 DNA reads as TGTGCCAGCAGCGGAAGCGCGACAGGTTATAGCAATCAGCCCCAGCATTTT.

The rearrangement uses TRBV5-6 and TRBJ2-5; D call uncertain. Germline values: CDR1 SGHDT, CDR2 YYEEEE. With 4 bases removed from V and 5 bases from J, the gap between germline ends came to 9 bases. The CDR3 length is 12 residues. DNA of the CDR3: TGTGCCAGCAGCCGTGGTCGGGAGACCCAGTACTTC. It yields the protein CASSRGRETQYF.

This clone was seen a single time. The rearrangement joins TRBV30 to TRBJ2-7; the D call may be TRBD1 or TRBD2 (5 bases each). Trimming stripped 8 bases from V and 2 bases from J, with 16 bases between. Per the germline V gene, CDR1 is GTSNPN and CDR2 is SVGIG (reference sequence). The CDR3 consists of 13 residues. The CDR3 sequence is CAGDPGVAYEQYF. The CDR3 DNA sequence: TGTGCCGGGGACCCCGGAGTAGCCTACGAGCAGTACTTC.

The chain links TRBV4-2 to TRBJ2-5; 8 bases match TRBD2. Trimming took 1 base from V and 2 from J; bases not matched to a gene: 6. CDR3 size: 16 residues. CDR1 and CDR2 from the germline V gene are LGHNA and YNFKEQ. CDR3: CASSQVEVAGQETQYF. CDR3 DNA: TGTGCCAGCAGCCAAGTTGAGGTAGCGGGACAAGAGACCCAGTACTTC.

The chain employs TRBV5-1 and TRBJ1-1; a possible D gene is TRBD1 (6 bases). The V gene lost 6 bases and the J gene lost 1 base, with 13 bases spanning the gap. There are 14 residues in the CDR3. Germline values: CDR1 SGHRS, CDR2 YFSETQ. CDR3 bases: TGCGCCAGCAATTTAGGGGGACAGAACACTGAAGCTTTCTTT. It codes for CASNLGGQNTEAFF.

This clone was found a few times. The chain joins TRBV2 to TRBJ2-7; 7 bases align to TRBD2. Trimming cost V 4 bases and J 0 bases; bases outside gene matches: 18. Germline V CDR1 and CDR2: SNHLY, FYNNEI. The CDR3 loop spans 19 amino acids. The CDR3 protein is CASSVTPSGAGRSSYEQYF. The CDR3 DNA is TGTGCCAGCAGTGTTACCCCCAGCGGGGCGGGAAGAAGCTCCTACGAGCAGTACTTC.

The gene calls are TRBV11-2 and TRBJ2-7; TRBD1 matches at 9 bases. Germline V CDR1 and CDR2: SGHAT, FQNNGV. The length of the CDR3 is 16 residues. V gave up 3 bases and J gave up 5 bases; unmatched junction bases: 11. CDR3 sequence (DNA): TGTGCCAGCAGCTTTATAGGGACAGGGTTAATCCACGAGCAGTACTTC. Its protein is CASSFIGTGLIHEQYF.

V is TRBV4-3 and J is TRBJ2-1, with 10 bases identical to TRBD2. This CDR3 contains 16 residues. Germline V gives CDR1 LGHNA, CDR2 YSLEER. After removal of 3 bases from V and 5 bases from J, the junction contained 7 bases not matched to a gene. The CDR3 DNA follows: TGCGCCAGCAGCCAGTACATAGCGGGAGGTAACAATGAGCAGTTCTTC. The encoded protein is CASSQYIAGGNNEQFF.

CDR3 sequence reads: CAWSVRRARDEQFF. In DNA, the CDR3 is TGTGCCTGGAGTGTTAGGCGAGCCCGGGATGAGCAGTTCTTC. The chain joins TRBV30 to TRBJ2-1, with no clear D. The CDR3 extends over 14 amino acids. Germline values: CDR1 GTSNPN, CDR2 SVGIG (reference sequence). V lost 0 bases and J 8 bases, leaving 14 bases between the germline ends.

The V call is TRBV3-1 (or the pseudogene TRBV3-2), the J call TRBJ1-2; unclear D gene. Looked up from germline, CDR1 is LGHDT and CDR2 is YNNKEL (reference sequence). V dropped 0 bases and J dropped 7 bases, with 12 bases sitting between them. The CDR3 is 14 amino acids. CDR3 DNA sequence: TGTGCCAGCAGCCAAGATCGGGGAGTGCGTGGCTACACCTTC. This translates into CASSQDRGVRGYTF.

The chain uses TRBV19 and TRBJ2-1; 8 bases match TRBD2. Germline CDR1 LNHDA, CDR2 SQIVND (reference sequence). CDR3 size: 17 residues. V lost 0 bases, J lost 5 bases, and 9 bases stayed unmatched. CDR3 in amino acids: CASSIEASGLGHNEQFF. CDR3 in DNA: TGTGCCAGTAGTATAGAGGCTAGCGGGCTCGGCCACAATGAGCAGTTCTTC.

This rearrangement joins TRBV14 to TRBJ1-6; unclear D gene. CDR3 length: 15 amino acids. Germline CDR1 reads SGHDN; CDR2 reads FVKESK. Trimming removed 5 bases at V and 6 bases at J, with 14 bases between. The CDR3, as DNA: TGTGCCAGCAGCTCCCGCGGGCCTTCTAATTCACCCCTCCACTTT. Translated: CASSSRGPSNSPLHF.

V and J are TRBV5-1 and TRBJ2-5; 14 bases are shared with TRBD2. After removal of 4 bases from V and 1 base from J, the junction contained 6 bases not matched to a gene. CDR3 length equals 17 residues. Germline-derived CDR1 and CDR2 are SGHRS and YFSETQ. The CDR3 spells CASSPGLAGVSQETQYF. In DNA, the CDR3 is TGCGCCAGCAGCCCGGGACTAGCGGGAGTATCCCAAGAGACCCAGTACTTC.

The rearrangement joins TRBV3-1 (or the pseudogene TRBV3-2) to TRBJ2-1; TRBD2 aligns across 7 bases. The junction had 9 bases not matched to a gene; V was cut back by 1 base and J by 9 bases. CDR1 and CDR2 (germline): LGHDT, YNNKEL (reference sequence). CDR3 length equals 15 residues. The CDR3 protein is CASSQGGSRSAEQFF. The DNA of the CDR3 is TGTGCCAGCAGCCAAGGCGGGAGTAGATCGGCTGAGCAGTTCTTC.

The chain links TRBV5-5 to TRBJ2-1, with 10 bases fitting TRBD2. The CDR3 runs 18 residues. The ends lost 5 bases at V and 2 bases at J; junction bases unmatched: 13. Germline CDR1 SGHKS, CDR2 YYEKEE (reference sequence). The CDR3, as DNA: TGTGCCAGCAGTCAATCCCCGGAGCGGGAGGGCCCCTACAATGAGCAGTTCTTC. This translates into CASSQSPEREGPYNEQFF.

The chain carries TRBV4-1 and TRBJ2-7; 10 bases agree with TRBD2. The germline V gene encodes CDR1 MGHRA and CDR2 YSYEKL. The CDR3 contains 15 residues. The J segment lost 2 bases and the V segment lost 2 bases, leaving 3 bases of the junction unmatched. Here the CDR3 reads CASSQTSGTPYEQYF. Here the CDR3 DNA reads TGCGCCAGCAGCCAAACTAGCGGGACACCCTACGAGCAGTACTTC.

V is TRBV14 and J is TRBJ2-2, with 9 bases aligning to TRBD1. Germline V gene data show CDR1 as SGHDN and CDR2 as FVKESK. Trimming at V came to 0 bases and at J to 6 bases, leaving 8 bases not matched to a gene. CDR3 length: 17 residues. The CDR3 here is CASSQDVGTGYSGELFF. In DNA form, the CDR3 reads TGTGCCAGCAGCCAAGATGTCGGGACAGGGTATTCCGGGGAGCTGTTTTTT.

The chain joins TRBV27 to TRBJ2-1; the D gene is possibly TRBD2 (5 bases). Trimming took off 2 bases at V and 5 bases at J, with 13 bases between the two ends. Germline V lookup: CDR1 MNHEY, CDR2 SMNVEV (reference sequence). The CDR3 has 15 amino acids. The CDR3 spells CASSLRGSQDNEQFF. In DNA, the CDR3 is TGTGCCAGCAGTTTACGCGGGTCCCAAGACAATGAGCAGTTCTTC.

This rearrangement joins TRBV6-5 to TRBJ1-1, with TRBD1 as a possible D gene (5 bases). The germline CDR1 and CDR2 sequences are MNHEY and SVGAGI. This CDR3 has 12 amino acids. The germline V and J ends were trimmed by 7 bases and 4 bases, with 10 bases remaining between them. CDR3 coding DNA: TGTGCCAGCAACCAGGGTTTCACTGAAGCTTTCTTT. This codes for CASNQGFTEAFF.

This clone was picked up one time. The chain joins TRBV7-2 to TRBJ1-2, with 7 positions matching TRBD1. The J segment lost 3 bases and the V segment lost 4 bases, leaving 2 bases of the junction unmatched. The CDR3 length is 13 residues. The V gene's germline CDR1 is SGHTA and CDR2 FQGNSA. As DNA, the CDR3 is TGTGCCAGCAGCTGGACAGGCGACTATGGCTACACCTTC. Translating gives CASSWTGDYGYTF.

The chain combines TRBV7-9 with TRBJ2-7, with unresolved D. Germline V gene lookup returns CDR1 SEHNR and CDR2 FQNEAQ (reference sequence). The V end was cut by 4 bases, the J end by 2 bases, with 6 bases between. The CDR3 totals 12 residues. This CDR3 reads CASSYSPYEQYF. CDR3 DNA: TGTGCCAGCAGCTATAGCCCCTACGAGCAGTACTTC.

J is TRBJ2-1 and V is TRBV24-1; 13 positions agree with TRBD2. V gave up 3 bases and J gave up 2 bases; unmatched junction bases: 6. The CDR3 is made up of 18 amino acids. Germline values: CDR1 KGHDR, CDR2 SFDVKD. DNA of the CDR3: TGTGCCACCAGTGATACCGGGACTAGCGGGGCTCCCTACAATGAGCAGTTCTTC. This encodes CATSDTGTSGAPYNEQFF.

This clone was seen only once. The CDR3 bases are TGTGCCAGCAGTTTAATGGGACAGATCTCTGGGGCCAACGTCCTGACTTTC. This encodes CASSLMGQISGANVLTF. The chain has TRBV27 and TRBJ2-6; 7 nucleotides align to TRBD1. The CDR3 loop spans 17 amino acids. In germline, CDR1 is MNHEY, CDR2 SMNVEV (reference sequence). With V trimmed by 2 bases and J by 0 bases, 4 bases remained unmatched.